This entry is about one T cell receptor (beta chain). The sample originates from a study of OX40 agonist ivuxolimab in advanced cancers. The CDR3 runs 15 residues. V was clipped by 2 bases and J by 0 bases, with 5 bases between them. Germline loops: CDR1 LNHDA, CDR2 SQIVND (reference sequence). Generated by immunoSEQ multiplex PCR, the TCRdb table keeps only in-frame clones and is missing some. The table records 70,000 or so clones, 88% of them present only once. The chain joins TRBV19 to TRBJ2-6; no firm D call. The material sequenced was CD4+ or CD8+ T cells sorted from blood, taken in a trial of the OX40 agonist ivuxolimab. The source is an adult with an advanced solid tumor such as melanoma, head and neck, liver or kidney cancer. DNA for the CDR3: TGTGCCAGTAGTATATCGTTCTCTGGGGCCAACGTCCTGACTTTC. This encodes CASSISFSGANVLTF.